One and the same sample provided the 19 T cell receptor beta chains below, sequenced in a study of shared clonotypes between healthy human individuals. Method: immunoSEQ multiplex PCR; TCRdb's copy keeps in-frame clones and lacks some. The data hold millions of clones, with about 95% observed a single time. Sequencing used naive CD4+ T cells sorted from blood. The subset was: CD45RA+ positively selected. These receptors were taken from a man aged 18 to 35 in good health.

To note about this clone: Additional DNA sequences in this sample encode the identical CDR3. The rearrangement links TRBV28 to TRBJ1-5, with no clear D. Trimming shortened V by 4 bases and J by 6 bases, and 4 bases separated the two germline ends. The CDR3 runs 11 residues. Germline V lookup: CDR1 MDHEN, CDR2 SYDVKM. CDR3 amino acids: CASSSGQPQHF. CDR3 coding DNA: TGTGCCAGCAGTTCTGGTCAGCCCCAGCATTTT.

With regard to this clone: The sample has other DNA sequences that encode this CDR3 too. The rearrangement joins TRBV29-1 to TRBJ1-1; 9 nucleotides agree with TRBD1. Germline CDR1 SQVTM, CDR2 ANQGSEA. The length of the CDR3 is 12 residues. J lost 3 bases, V lost 6 bases, and 2 bases had no gene match. CDR3 protein: CSVGQGDTEAFF. The CDR3 DNA sequence: TGCAGCGTGGGACAGGGAGACACTGAAGCTTTCTTT.

The chain carries TRBV7-9 and TRBJ2-7; D gene uncertain. The CDR3 sequence is 12 residues long. The V gene lost 5 bases and the J gene lost 3 bases, with 8 bases spanning the gap. The germline CDR1 and CDR2 sequences are SEHNR and FQNEAQ (reference sequence). CDR3 DNA sequence: TGTGCCAGCAGCGATAGGTACTACGAGCAGTACTTC. This sequence encodes CASSDRYYEQYF. The full variable domain, rest sourced from reference TRBV7-9 and TRBJ2-7, is DTGVSQNPRHKITKRGQNVTFRCDPISEHNRLYWYRQTLGQGPEFLTYFQNEAQLEKSRLLSDRFSAERPKGSFSTLEIQRTEQGDSAMYLCASSDRYYEQYFGPGTRLTVT.

The CDR3 nucleotides are TGTGCCACCGGAATTTACTACGAGCAGTACTTC. This codes for CATGIYYEQYF. The chain links TRBV27 to TRBJ2-7; D not certain. Trimming removed 10 bases from V and 3 bases from J, with 10 bases in between. Germline-derived CDR1 and CDR2 are MNHEY and SMNVEV (reference sequence). The CDR3 is 11 amino acids.

The chain uses TRBV6-1 and TRBJ2-7; D gene unclear. V gave up 8 bases and J gave up 3 bases, with 14 bases separating them. The germline gives CDR1 MNHNS, CDR2 SASEGT. The CDR3 sequence is 13 residues long. The CDR3 reads CASEALWSYEQYF. The DNA of the CDR3 is TGTGCCAGCGAGGCCCTATGGAGCTACGAGCAGTACTTC.

The gene calls are TRBV30 and TRBJ1-5, with D hard to call. Between the trimmed V and J ends, which lost 5 bases and 4 bases, there was a span of 12 bases. Germline V gives CDR1 GTSNPN, CDR2 SVGIG (reference sequence). The CDR3 runs 13 residues. The DNA for the CDR3 is TGTGCCTGGGGGAACGACCTGAATCAGCCCCAGCATTTT. As protein: CAWGNDLNQPQHF. Full variable domain (outside the CDR3, taken from reference TRBV30 and TRBJ1-5): SQTIHQWPATLVQPVGSPLSLECTVEGTSNPNLYWYRQAAGRGLQLLFYSVGIGQISSEVPQNLSASRPQDRQFILSSKKLLLSDSGFYLCAWGNDLNQPQHFGDGTRLSIL.

V usage is TRBV25-1 and J usage is TRBJ2-3; D is perhaps TRBD2 (5 bases). The germline CDR1 and CDR2 sequences are MGHDK and SYGVNS. Trimming stripped 1 base from V and 0 bases from J, with 11 bases between. The CDR3 contains 16 residues. The chain's CDR3 is CASSESKRLSTDTQYF. In DNA form, the CDR3 reads TGTGCCAGCAGTGAATCCAAGCGACTAAGCACAGATACGCAGTATTTT.

The J gene is TRBJ1-5, the V gene TRBV19; 10 nucleotides match TRBD1. Germline CDR1 and CDR2: LNHDA and SQIVND (reference sequence). The CDR3 is 16 residues long. Trimming took 5 bases from V and 5 from J; bases not matched to a gene: 9. CDR3 sequence reads: CASSFYRDRGYQPQHF. In DNA form, the CDR3 reads TGTGCCAGTAGTTTCTACCGGGACAGGGGCTATCAGCCCCAGCATTTT.

The rearrangement uses TRBV29-1 and TRBJ2-5; D may be TRBD1 (6 bases). Germline V lookup: CDR1 SQVTM, CDR2 ANQGSEA. V dropped 3 bases and J dropped 2 bases, with 10 bases sitting between them. The length of the CDR3 is 13 residues. CDR3 coding DNA: TGCAGCGTTGATTGGACAGTGCAAGAGACCCAGTACTTC. It codes for CSVDWTVQETQYF. Filled out from reference TRBV29-1 and TRBJ2-5, the complete variable domain reads SAVISQKPSRDICQRGTSLTIQCQVDSQVTMMFWYRQQPGQSLTLIATANQGSEATYESGFVIDKFPISRPNLTFSTLTVSNMSPEDSSIYLCSVDWTVQETQYFGPGTRLLVL.

There are a few counts of this clone. The J gene is TRBJ2-1, the V gene TRBV5-6; weak D call: TRBD2 (7 bases). Germline CDR1 reads SGHDT; CDR2 reads YYEEEE. Between the trimmed V and J ends, which lost 3 bases and 8 bases, there was a span of 27 bases. The CDR3 is 18 amino acids. CDR3 sequence (DNA): TGTGCCAGCAGCTCGCCACTTGCCGCGGGGGCCTCTTGGGATGAGCAGTTCTTC. It translates to CASSSPLAAGASWDEQFF.

The rearrangement joins TRBV18 to TRBJ1-1; TRBD1 might be the D (6 bases). The CDR3 consists of 17 residues. Trimming shortened V by 1 base and J by 1 base, and 16 bases separated the two germline ends. The germline gives CDR1 KGHSH, CDR2 LQKENI. The CDR3 sequence is CASSPLRSGQKNTEAFF. Here the CDR3 DNA reads TGTGCCAGCTCACCACTTAGATCAGGACAGAAGAACACTGAAGCTTTCTTT.

CDR3: CASSISKNTEAFF. The CDR3 DNA reads TGTGCCAGTAGTATAAGCAAGAACACTGAAGCTTTCTTT. V is TRBV19 and J is TRBJ1-1; D remains ambiguous. Per germline, CDR1 LNHDA and CDR2 SQIVND (reference sequence). Trimming took 2 bases from V and 1 from J, leaving 5 bases between them. The CDR3 consists of 13 residues.

The genes are TRBV19 and TRBJ1-3; D may be TRBD1 (6 bases). The CDR3 is 14 amino acids. Germline CDR1 LNHDA, CDR2 SQIVND (reference sequence). The ends were cut back, 8 bases at V and 0 bases at J, with 11 bases in the middle. Here the CDR3 DNA reads TGTGCCAGTCAGACAGGTCTCTCTGGAAACACCATATATTTT. It translates to CASQTGLSGNTIYF.

The V gene is TRBV6-5, the J gene TRBJ1-2, with no clear D. The CDR3 is made up of 13 amino acids. Trimming pared 6 bases from V and 3 bases from J, leaving 11 bases between. Germline CDR1 and CDR2: MNHEY and SVGAGI. CDR3 loop: CASRRASHYGYTF. The CDR3 DNA is TGTGCCAGCAGAAGGGCCAGCCACTATGGCTACACCTTC.

This clone has just one count. The chain recombines TRBV29-1 with TRBJ1-5, with a weak D call TRBD1 (6 bases). This CDR3 has 14 amino acids. V lost 0 bases and J lost 2, with 8 bases in between. Germline V gene sequence: CDR1 SQVTM, CDR2 ANQGSEA. The chain's CDR3 is CSVEDAGGNQPQHF. The CDR3 DNA reads TGCAGCGTTGAAGACGCAGGGGGCAATCAGCCCCAGCATTTT.

This chain links TRBV7-3 with TRBJ2-7, with 7 bases that match TRBD1. Trimming at V came to 5 bases and at J to 4 bases, leaving 8 bases not matched to a gene. This CDR3 comprises 14 residues. Germline V gene data show CDR1 as SGHTA and CDR2 as FQGTGA. The CDR3 reads CASSPRTGNYEQYF. The DNA of the CDR3 is TGTGCCAGCAGCCCCCGGACAGGAAATTACGAGCAGTACTTC.

The chain links TRBV5-1 to TRBJ1-5; D uncertain. Trimming stripped 9 bases from V and 4 bases from J, with 20 bases between. The CDR3 totals 15 residues. The germline CDR1 and CDR2 sequences are SGHRS and YFSETQ. The CDR3 coding sequence is TGCGCCACCCACCCCCCACCGACATCTAATCAGCCCCAGCATTTT. It codes for CATHPPPTSNQPQHF.

The rearrangement joins TRBV9 to TRBJ1-5; 8 positions match TRBD1. V dropped 2 bases and J dropped 3; count of bases not matched to a gene: 4. In germline, CDR1 is SGDLS, CDR2 YYNGEE. CDR3 length: 15 residues. CDR3 sequence (DNA): TGTGCCAGCAGCGTCACAGGGGGGGACAATCAGCCCCAGCATTTT. Translation: CASSVTGGDNQPQHF.

V and J are TRBV6-1 and TRBJ2-7; D might be TRBD2 (6 bases). The CDR3 extends over 16 amino acids. The ends were cut back, 1 base at V and 9 bases at J, with 22 bases in the middle. Per the germline V gene, CDR1 is MNHNS and CDR2 is SASEGT. In DNA form, the CDR3 reads TGTGCCAGCAGTGAAGATTCAGTGATTCGGGGCGGGATGCAGTACTTC. Amino acid sequence: CASSEDSVIRGGMQYF.